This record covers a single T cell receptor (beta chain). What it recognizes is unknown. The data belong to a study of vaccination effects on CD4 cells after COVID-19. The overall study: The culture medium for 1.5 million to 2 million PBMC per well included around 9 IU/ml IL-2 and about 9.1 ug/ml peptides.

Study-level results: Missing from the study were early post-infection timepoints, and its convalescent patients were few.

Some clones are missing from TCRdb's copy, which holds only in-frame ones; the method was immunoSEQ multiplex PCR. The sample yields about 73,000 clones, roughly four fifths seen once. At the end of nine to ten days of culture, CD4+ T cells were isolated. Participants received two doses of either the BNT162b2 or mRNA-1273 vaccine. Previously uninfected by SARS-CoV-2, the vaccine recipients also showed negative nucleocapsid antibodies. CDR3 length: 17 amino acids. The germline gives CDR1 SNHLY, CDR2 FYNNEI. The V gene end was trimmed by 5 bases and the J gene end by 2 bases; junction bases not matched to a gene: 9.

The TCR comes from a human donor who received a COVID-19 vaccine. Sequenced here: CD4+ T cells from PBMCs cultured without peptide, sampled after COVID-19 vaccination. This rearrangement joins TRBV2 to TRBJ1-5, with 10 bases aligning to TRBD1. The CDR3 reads CASSPTGGSSGNQPQHF. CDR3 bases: TGTGCCAGCAGTCCGACAGGGGGCAGTTCGGGCAATCAGCCCCAGCATTTT.